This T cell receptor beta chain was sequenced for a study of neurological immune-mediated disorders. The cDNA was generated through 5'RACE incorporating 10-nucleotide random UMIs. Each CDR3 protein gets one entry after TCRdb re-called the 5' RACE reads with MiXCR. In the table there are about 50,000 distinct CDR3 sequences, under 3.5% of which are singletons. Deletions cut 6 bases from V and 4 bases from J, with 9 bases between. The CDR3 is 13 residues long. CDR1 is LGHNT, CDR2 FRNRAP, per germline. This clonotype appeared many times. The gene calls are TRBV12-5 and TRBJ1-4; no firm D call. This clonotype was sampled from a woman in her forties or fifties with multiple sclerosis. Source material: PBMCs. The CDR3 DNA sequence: TGTGCTAGTGGCCTGTGGGTTAATGAAAAACTGTTTTTT. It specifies CASGLWVNEKLFF. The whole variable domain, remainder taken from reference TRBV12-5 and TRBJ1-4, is DARVTQTPRHKVTEMGQEVTMRCQPILGHNTVFWYRQTMMQGLELLAYFRNRAPLDDSGMPKDRFSAEMPDATLATLKIQPSEPRDSAVYFCASGLWVNEKLFFGSGTQLSVL.